The 11 T cell receptor beta chains below all came from one sample that was sequenced in a study of Graves' ophthalmopathy and Graves' hyperthyroidism. Scientists amplified the TCR beta CDR3 regions from RNA transcripts. First-round RT-PCR relied on HTBI primers, and a second-round multiplex PCR came next. TCRdb processed the multiplex PCR reads anew with MiXCR; each CDR3 protein has one entry. The table lists about 620,000 distinct CDR3 sequences, about 24% of them singletons. The specimen sequenced was peripheral blood. Receptor source: a woman between 18 and 29 years old with stable Graves' hyperthyroidism. Some clones in this sample may be carry-over from other donors' samples.

The chain combines TRBV6-1 with TRBJ2-2, with D tentatively TRBD1 (5 bases). This CDR3 has 15 residues. Germline values: CDR1 MNHNS, CDR2 SASEGT. Trimming removed 6 bases from V and 5 bases from J, with 16 bases in between. As DNA, the CDR3 is TGTGCCAGCAGCGGGTGGGGCAGGAGTACCGGGGAGCTGTTTTTT. This encodes CASSGWGRSTGELFF.

This clonotype has a count of ten or more. The chain combines TRBV13 with TRBJ2-7; weak D call: TRBD1 (6 bases). Germline V gene lookup returns CDR1 PRHDT and CDR2 FYEKMQ (reference sequence). V was pared by 5 bases and J by 6 bases, with 14 bases between. This CDR3 is built from 13 residues. Written as DNA, the CDR3 is TGTGCCAGCAGCGGAAACAGGGTCTCCGAGCAGTACTTC. Amino acid sequence: CASSGNRVSEQYF.

Only a few counts were recorded for this clonotype. This chain connects TRBV6-2 or TRBV6-3 to TRBJ2-7; 11 nucleotides line up with TRBD1. The CDR3 loop spans 16 amino acids. Unmatched junction bases numbered 6, after V lost 0 bases and J lost 5 bases. CDR1 and CDR2 (germline): MNHEY, SVGEGT. In nucleotides, the CDR3 is TGTGCCAGCAGTTACTCACGGGACAGGGGGTGGCACGAGCAGTACTTC. Protein sequence: CASSYSRDRGWHEQYF.

As for this clonotype: The junction departs from germline at one end; a sequencing error may be responsible. CDR3 residues: CAGSPLGGNQPQHF. The DNA of the CDR3 is TGTGCCGGCAGTCCTTTGGGCGGCAATCAGCCCCAGCATTTT. The rearrangement joins TRBV6-1 to TRBJ1-5; D is uncertain. The CDR3 extends over 14 amino acids. In germline, CDR1 is MNHNS, CDR2 SASEGT.

This clonotype turned up a few times. V usage is TRBV6-1 and J usage is TRBJ1-2; TRBD1 is a possible D gene (5 bases). The CDR3 covers 11 residues. Germline values: CDR1 MNHNS, CDR2 SASEGT. V was shortened by 5 bases and J by 9 bases, with 10 bases between the two germline ends. The DNA for the CDR3 is TGTGCCAGCAGTCAGGGTTATAGCTACACCTTC. Its protein is CASSQGYSYTF.

The rearrangement links TRBV6-2 or TRBV6-3 to TRBJ2-3, with 7 positions matching TRBD2. V lost 5 bases to trimming and J lost 1 base; unmatched junction nucleotides: 6. From germline, CDR1 is MNHEY and CDR2 SVGEGT. This CDR3 has 15 residues. CDR3 loop: CASSPTRGGTDTQYF. The CDR3 DNA follows: TGTGCCAGCAGTCCCACCCGGGGGGGCACAGATACGCAGTATTTT.

This clonotype occurred many times. This CDR3 reads CASSEQGQYGYTF. In nucleotides, the CDR3 is TGTGCCAGCAGTGAACAGGGTCAATATGGCTACACCTTC. The chain is built from TRBV2 and TRBJ1-2, with D perhaps matching TRBD1 (5 bases). The germline gives CDR1 SNHLY, CDR2 FYNNEI. The CDR3 spans 13 residues. Trimming stripped 2 bases from V and 5 bases from J, with 9 bases between.

CDR3 sequence: CASSQNRYTYEQYF. CDR3 DNA sequence: TGTGCCAGCAGTCAGAACAGGTATACCTACGAGCAGTACTTC. The genes are TRBV6-2 or TRBV6-3 and TRBJ2-7; possible D gene TRBD1, 5 bases. Deletions cut 5 bases from V and 2 bases from J, with 13 bases between. CDR3 length: 14 amino acids. Germline-derived CDR1 and CDR2 are MNHEY and SVGEGT.

This clonotype has only one observation. The chain has TRBV6-1 and TRBJ1-6, with D uncertain. V shed 0 bases and J shed 8 bases, with 8 bases lying between them. Germline CDR1 and CDR2: MNHNS and SASEGT. The CDR3 covers 14 residues. The DNA of the CDR3 is TGTGCCAGCAGTGAAGCCCTCCGAGATTCACCCCTCCACTTT. Amino acids: CASSEALRDSPLHF.

This clonotype was counted ten times or more. The chain is built from TRBV5-1 and TRBJ2-7; D is undetermined. The germline CDR1 and CDR2 sequences are SGHRS and YFSETQ. This CDR3 is built from 13 residues. Trimming left V 0 bases short and J 5 bases short, with 9 bases between. The CDR3 region has the DNA TGCGCCAGCAGCTTGGCTCCCGACCACGAGCAGTACTTC. It translates to CASSLAPDHEQYF. Using reference TRBV5-1 and TRBJ2-7 for the parts outside the CDR3, the full variable domain is KAGVTQTPRYLIKTRGQQVTLSCSPISGHRSVSWYQQTPGQGLQFLFEYFSETQRNKGNFPGRFSGRQFSNSRSEMNVSTLELGDSALYLCASSLAPDHEQYFGPGTRLTVT.

Ten or more counts support this clonotype. The chain is built from TRBV12-3 or TRBV12-4 and TRBJ2-5, with D possibly being TRBD1 (7 bases). The germline V and J ends were trimmed by 4 bases and 5 bases, with 17 bases remaining between them. This CDR3 is 15 amino acids long. The CDR3 sequence: CASSSPQGRSETQYF. Here the CDR3 DNA reads TGTGCCAGCAGTTCCCCACAGGGGAGGAGTGAGACCCAGTACTTC.